These T cell receptor beta chains were read from a single sample in a study of blood T cells in healthy people across ages. TCRdb re-analysed the 5' RACE reads in MiXCR, keeping a single row per CDR3 protein. The table lists around 1,000,000 distinct CDR3 sequences, 35% to 40% of them singletons. Sequences were obtained from blood. The source is a man aged 18 to 30 in good health. Both conserved end residues are part of each CDR3.

v_call	j_call	cdr3_aa
TRBV29-1	TRBJ2-5	CSVRLGDEQYF
TRBV7-6	TRBJ2-1	CASSLGSGPPSNEQFF
TRBV9	TRBJ2-1	CASGRDPKYEQFF
TRBV20-1	TRBJ2-7	CSALEGVPYEQYF
TRBV25-1	TRBJ1-2	CASSAYQGADGYTF
TRBV10-3	TRBJ2-1	CAISVLGGSYNEQFF
TRBV11-2	TRBJ2-7	CAGSPQHGRMNYEQYF
TRBV6-2/TRBV6-3	TRBJ1-4	CASSPQAGSNEKLFF
TRBV29-1	TRBJ2-3	CSGTGRTDTQYF
TRBV28	TRBJ2-1	CASRIPGTSSYNEQFF
TRBV20-1	TRBJ1-5	CSARWGGGEGQPQHF
TRBV7-9	TRBJ2-1	CAIPQAGSQIINEQFF
TRBV7-2	TRBJ1-6	CASKDASSYNSPLHF
TRBV4-2	TRBJ2-5	CASSQGQQETQYF
TRBV6-2/TRBV6-3	TRBJ1-1	CASSRTWEAFF
TRBV6-2/TRBV6-3	TRBJ2-1	CASSYLAGGPYNEQFF
TRBV4-3	TRBJ2-6	CASSQDPISGANVLTF
TRBV3-1	TRBJ1-2	CASSQDFPRQRTNGCTF
TRBV20-1	TRBJ1-4	CSAWTGQQNEKLFF
TRBV3-1	TRBJ2-1	CASRGSENNEQFF
TRBV7-9	TRBJ2-3	CASGTGRTDTRYF
TRBV7-2	TRBJ1-5	CASSLETGGRQPQHF
TRBV20-1	TRBJ2-1	CSARGGYEQFF
TRBV12-3/TRBV12-4	TRBJ2-3	CASRAGGTSTDTQYF
TRBV9	TRBJ2-3	CDSSAKSHAITDTQYF
TRBV12-3/TRBV12-4	TRBJ1-1	CASSFGVNAEAFF
TRBV20-1	TRBJ2-3	CSVGTSGGMTDTQYF
TRBV6-9	TRBJ2-4	CARSQVQYF
TRBV27	TRBJ1-2	CASSFKQGSYGYTF
TRBV6-5	TRBJ2-7	CASSLSVNYEQYF
TRBV6-6	TRBJ2-1	CASSTWTGDNEQFF
TRBV20-1	TRBJ1-5	CSALADSNQPQHF
TRBV20-1	TRBJ2-1	CSAPPGGGNEQFF
TRBV18	TRBJ1-4	CASSRGQGSTNEKLFF
TRBV7-3	TRBJ2-3	CDSSLMNTDTQYF
TRBV20-1	TRBJ2-1	CSAEVTYNEQFF
TRBV4-3	TRBJ2-3	CASSQRLRGSRVTDTQYF
TRBV2	TRBJ2-7	CASSASGPRDSIYNEQYF
TRBV29-1	TRBJ2-3	CSVEGLAGGTDTQYF
TRBV12-3/TRBV12-4	TRBJ1-5	CASSPRMAGQPQHF
TRBV12-3/TRBV12-4	TRBJ1-2	CASSLRSGYTF
TRBV11-2	-	CASSLSPPSTGDRYEQYF
TRBV10-3	TRBJ1-2	CAISESRTGESYTF
TRBV7-6	TRBJ2-3	CASSPVVPASTDTQYF
TRBV19	TRBJ2-3	CASSPRPLGDTQYF
TRBV6-2/TRBV6-3	TRBJ2-1	CASSYGLAGFDEQFF
TRBV12-3/TRBV12-4	TRBJ1-1	CASRVGADTEAFF
TRBV13	TRBJ1-3	CASSQGLPIGNTIYF
TRBV6-5	TRBJ1-4	CARGFREERNEKLFF
TRBV20-1	TRBJ1-1	CSAHRGPNTEAFF
TRBV20-1	TRBJ2-3	CSARSRGRGTDTQYF
TRBV7-9	TRBJ2-1	CASSLRTERYNERFF